This T cell receptor beta chain was obtained from a study of blood T cell repertoires in COVID-19. In the study overall: The analysed material was cDNA or gDNA that came from T cells, B-cell-depleted T cells, or PBMCs.

The CDR3 contains 14 residues. Unmatched junction bases numbered 9, after V lost 4 bases and J lost 6 bases. Germline V CDR1 and CDR2: SGDLS, YYNGEE. Authors' processing steps: Reference gene primer amplification gave nucleated cell count estimates. This table comes from immunoSEQ multiplex PCR, and its TCRdb copy is limited to in-frame clones, with some not included. D and trimming come from the DNA, and the V and J calls and clone size come from that table. Of around 290,000 clones in the sample, roughly 86% are singletons; the top ten hold about 1%. Sequenced material: PBMCs or T cells enriched from blood (not recorded which). This sequence joins TRBV9 and TRBJ1-1; 7 bases are shared with TRBD1. The receptor was derived from a woman under 40 who had recovered from COVID-19. The CDR3 DNA reads as TGTGCCAGCAGCCCAGGGGGGATCGAGGCTGAAGCTTTCTTT. Translating it yields CASSPGGIEAEAFF.